The subject of this entry is one T cell receptor (beta chain). This entry belongs to a study of blood T cell repertoires in COVID-19. Study information: Acute and convalescent COVID-19 samples came from the United States, Italy and Spain. Sources were T cells, B-cell-depleted T cells, or PBMCs; the material itself was cDNA or gDNA.

TCRdb's table, derived via immunoSEQ multiplex PCR, lists solely in-frame clones and lacks some. The sample shows around 200,000 clones, more than 80% of them seen only once. Living in 24 US areas, the participants were between roughly 18 and 95 years of age. Recovery meant two consecutive negative NP/OP PCR tests, professional clearance, or resolved symptoms. This CDR3 comprises 14 residues. Germline V lookup: CDR1 SGHRS, CDR2 YFSETQ. V was trimmed by 4 bases and J by 8 bases, leaving 15 bases between them. V gene TRBV5-1 combines with J gene TRBJ1-4; D is unresolved. The sequence came from a man aged 35 to 55 who had recovered from COVID-19. What was sequenced was PBMCs or T cells enriched from blood (not recorded which). In nucleotides, the CDR3 is TGCGCCAGCAGCGAAGAGGGAATTCGGGAAAAACTGTTTTTT. It yields the protein CASSEEGIREKLFF.